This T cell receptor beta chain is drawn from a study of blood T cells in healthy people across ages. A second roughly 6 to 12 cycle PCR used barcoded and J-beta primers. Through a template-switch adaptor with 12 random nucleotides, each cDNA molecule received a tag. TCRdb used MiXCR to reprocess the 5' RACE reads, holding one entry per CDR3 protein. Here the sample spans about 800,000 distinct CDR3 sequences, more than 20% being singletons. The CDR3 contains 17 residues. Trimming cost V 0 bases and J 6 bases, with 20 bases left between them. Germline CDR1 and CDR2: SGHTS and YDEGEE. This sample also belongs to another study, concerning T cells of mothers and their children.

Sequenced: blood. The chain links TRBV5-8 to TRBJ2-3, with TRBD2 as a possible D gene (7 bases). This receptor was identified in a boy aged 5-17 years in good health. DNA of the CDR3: TGTGCCAGCAGCTTGGTAGCGGCGGGGGCAGACTCGGATACGCAGTATTTT. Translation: CASSLVAAGADSDTQYF.